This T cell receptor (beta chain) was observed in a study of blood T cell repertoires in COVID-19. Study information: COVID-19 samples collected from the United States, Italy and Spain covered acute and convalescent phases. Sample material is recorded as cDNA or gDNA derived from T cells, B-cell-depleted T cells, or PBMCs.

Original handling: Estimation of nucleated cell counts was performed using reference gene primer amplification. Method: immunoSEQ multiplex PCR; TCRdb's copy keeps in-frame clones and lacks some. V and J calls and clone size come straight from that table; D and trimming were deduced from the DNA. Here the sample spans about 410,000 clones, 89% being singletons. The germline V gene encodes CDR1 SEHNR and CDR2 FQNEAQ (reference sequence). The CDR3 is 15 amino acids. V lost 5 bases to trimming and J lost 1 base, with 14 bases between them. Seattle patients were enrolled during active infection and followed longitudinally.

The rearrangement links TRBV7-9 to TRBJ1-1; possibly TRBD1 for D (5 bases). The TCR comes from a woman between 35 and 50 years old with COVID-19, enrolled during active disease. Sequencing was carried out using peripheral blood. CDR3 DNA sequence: TGTGCCAGCAGCCCCGTTGGGGCAGAGAACACTGAAGCTTTCTTT. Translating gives CASSPVGAENTEAFF.